This TCR beta chain was recovered during a study of T-cell reconstitution after alpha-beta-depleted transplantation in children. General observations from the study: A year post-transplant, T-cell counts and diversity derived mostly from newly produced T cells. After transplant, at about two months, alpha-beta T cells were reportedly derived from several hundred expanded graft clones. Surviving recipient cells, namely T cells and thymic progenitors, were the source of high day-60 TCRbeta diversity in some patients.

TCRbeta library construction was performed incorporating unique molecular identifiers. TCRdb processed the PCR reads anew with MiXCR; each CDR3 protein has one entry. Of nearly 250,000 distinct CDR3 sequences listed, roughly 7.7% are singletons. This clonotype was found many times. The target antigen is unknown. Germline assignment: CDR1 LGHDT and CDR2 YNNKEL (reference sequence). There are 14 residues in the CDR3. Between the trimmed V and J ends, which lost 0 bases and 0 bases, there was a span of 6 bases. The chain carries TRBV3-1 and TRBJ2-7; D not resolved. Sequences were derived from PBMCs, mostly from graft donor cells, sampled 180 days after TCRalphabeta/CD19-depleted stem cell transplant. The receptor's source is a male patient aged 10-17 years who had a stem cell transplant for acute lymphoblastic leukemia, so the T cells may come from the graft donor. CDR3 region: CASSQDPSSYEQYF. The CDR3, as DNA: TGTGCCAGCAGCCAAGACCCGAGCTCCTACGAGCAGTACTTC.